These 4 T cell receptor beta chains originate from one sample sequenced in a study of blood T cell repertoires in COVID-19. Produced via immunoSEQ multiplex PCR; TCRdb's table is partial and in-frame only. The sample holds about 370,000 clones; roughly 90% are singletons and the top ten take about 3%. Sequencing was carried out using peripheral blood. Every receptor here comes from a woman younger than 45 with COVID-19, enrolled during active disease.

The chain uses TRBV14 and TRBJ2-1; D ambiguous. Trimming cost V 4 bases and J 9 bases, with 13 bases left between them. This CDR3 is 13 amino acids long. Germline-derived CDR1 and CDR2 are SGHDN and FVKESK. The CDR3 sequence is CASSPLSVGEQFF. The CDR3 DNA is TGTGCCAGCAGCCCGCTTAGTGTCGGTGAGCAGTTCTTC. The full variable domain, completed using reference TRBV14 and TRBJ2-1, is EAGVTQFPSHSVIEKGQTVTLRCDPISGHDNLYWYRRVMGKEIKFLLHFVKESKQDESGMPNNRFLAERTGGTYSTLKVQPAELEDSGVYFCASSPLSVGEQFFGPGTRLTVL.

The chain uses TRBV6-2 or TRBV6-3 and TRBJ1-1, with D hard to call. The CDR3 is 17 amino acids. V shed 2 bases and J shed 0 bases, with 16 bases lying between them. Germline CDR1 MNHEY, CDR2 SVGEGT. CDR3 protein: CASSYDDWRRMNTEAFF. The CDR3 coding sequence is TGTGCCAGCAGTTACGACGATTGGAGGCGGATGAACACTGAAGCTTTCTTT.

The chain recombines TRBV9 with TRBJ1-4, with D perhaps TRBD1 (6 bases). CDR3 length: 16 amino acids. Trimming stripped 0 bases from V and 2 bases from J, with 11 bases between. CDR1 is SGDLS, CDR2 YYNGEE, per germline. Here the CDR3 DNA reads TGTGCCAGCAGCGTAGGGGGGGGCATGACTAATGAAAAACTGTTTTTT. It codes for CASSVGGGMTNEKLFF.

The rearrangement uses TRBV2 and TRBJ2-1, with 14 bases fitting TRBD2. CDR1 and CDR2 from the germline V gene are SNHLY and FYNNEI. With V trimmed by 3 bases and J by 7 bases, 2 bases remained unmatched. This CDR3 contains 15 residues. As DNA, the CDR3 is TGTGCCAGCAGTGAGGGGACTAGCGGGAGTAATGAGCAGTTCTTC. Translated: CASSEGTSGSNEQFF.